Below, one TCR beta chain is given with its context. The CDR3 is 14 residues long. CDR1 is LNHNV and CDR2 is YYDKDF in the germline V gene (reference sequence). Between the trimmed V and J ends, which lost 4 bases and 0 bases, there was a span of 6 bases. PCR employed 60 Vbeta and 13 Jbeta primers. Method: immunoSEQ multiplex PCR; TCRdb's copy keeps in-frame clones and lacks some. Of about 160,000 clones listed, about 71% are singletons. The data were taken from a study of cytomegalovirus exposure and HLA in healthy donors. The source material was PBMCs. The rearrangement links TRBV15 to TRBJ1-4; no clear D. The source is a woman aged 25 to 45 in good health and CMV-seronegative. Here the CDR3 reads CATSKPATNEKLFF. In DNA, the CDR3 is TGTGCCACCAGCAAACCGGCAACTAATGAAAAACTGTTTTTT.